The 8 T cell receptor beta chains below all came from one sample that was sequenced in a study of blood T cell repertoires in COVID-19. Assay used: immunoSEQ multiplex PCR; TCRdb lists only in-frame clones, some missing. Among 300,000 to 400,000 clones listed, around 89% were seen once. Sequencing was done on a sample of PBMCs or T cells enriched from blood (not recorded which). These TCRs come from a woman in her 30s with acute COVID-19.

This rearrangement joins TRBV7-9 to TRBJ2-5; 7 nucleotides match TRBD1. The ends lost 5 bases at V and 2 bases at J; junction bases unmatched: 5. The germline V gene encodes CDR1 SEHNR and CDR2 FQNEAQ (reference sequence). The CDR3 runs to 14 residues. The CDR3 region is CASSTTGKQETQYF. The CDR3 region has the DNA TGTGCCAGCAGCACGACAGGGAAACAAGAGACCCAGTACTTC.

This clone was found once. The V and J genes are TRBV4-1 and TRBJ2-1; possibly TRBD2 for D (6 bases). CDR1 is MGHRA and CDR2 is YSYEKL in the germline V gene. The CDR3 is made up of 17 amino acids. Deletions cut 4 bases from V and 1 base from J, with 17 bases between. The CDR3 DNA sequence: TGCGCCAGCAGCCTCTCCGGCGGGGTAGAATCCTACAATGAGCAGTTCTTC. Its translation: CASSLSGGVESYNEQFF.

Here the CDR3 DNA reads TGTGCCAGCAGCCAAGAAGGACTAATCTATGGCTACACCTTC. Amino acids: CASSQEGLIYGYTF. V is TRBV3-1 (or the pseudogene TRBV3-2) and J is TRBJ1-2, with D hard to call. Germline V CDR1 and CDR2: LGHDT, YNNKEL (reference sequence). The CDR3 length is 14 residues. V gave up 0 bases and J gave up 4 bases, with 9 bases separating them.

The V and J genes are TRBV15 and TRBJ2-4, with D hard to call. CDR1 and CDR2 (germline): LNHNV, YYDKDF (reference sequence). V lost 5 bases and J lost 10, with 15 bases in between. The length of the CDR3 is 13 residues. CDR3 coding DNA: TGTGCCACCAGCTCAAGCCGGAGTCAGATTCAGTACTTC. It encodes CATSSSRSQIQYF.

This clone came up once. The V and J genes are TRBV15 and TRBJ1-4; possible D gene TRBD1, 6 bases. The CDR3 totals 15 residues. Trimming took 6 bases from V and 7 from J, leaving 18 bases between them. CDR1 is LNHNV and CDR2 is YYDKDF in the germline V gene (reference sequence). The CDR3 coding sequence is TGTGCCACCAGGCTCGTGGGGGGGCGAGGTGAAAAACTGTTTTTT. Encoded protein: CATRLVGGRGEKLFF.

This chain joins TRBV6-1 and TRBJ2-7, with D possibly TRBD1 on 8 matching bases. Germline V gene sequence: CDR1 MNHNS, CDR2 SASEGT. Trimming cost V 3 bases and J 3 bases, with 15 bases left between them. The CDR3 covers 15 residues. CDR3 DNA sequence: TGTGCCAGCAGTGAGGGAACAGGGGGGGGCTACGAGCAGTACTTC. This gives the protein CASSEGTGGGYEQYF.

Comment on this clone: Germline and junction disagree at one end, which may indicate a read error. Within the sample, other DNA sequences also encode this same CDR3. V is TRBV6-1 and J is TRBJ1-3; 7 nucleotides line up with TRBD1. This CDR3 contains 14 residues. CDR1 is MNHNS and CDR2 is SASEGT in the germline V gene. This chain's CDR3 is CASSEDRAGNTIYF. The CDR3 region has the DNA TGTGCCAGCAGCGAAGACAGGGCTGGAAACACCATATATTTT.

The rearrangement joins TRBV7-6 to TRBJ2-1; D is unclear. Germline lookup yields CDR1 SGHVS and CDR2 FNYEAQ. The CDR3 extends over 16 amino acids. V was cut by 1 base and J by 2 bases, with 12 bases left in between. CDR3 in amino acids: CASSLDGLIAYNEQFF. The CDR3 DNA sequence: TGTGCCAGCAGCTTAGATGGCCTGATTGCCTACAATGAGCAGTTCTTC.